This TCR beta chain was found in a study of cytomegalovirus exposure and HLA in healthy donors. Use of 60 Vbeta and 13 Jbeta primers characterized the PCR. Under the authors' procedure: Later reanalysis found tens of millions of unique TCR beta chains, about 11 million of them shared. The method was immunoSEQ multiplex PCR; TCRdb's version includes in-frame clones alone and lacks a portion of them. For V, J and clone size, that table is used; D and trimming come from the DNA. The top ten clones hold 7.8% of a sample with approximately 74,000 clones, over 70% of them seen once. V dropped 4 bases and J dropped 5; count of bases not matched to a gene: 5. CDR1 SGDLS and CDR2 YYNGEE come from the germline V gene. This CDR3 contains 14 residues.

Sequencing was carried out using PBMCs. V gene TRBV9 combines with J gene TRBJ1-1; 10 nucleotides align to TRBD1. This sequence originates from a man in his fifties or sixties in good health and CMV-seropositive. CDR3 bases: TGTGCCAGCAGCCCGGGACAGGGGAGGACTGAAGCTTTCTTT. Protein: CASSPGQGRTEAFF.